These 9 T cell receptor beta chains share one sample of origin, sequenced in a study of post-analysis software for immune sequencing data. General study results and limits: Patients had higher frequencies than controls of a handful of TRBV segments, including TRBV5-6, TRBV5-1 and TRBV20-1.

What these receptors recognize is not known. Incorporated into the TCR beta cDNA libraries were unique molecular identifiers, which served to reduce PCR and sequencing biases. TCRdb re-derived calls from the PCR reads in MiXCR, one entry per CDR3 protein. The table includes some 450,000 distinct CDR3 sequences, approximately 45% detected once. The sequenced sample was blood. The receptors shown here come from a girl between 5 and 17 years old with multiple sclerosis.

The CDR3 DNA follows: TGTGCCAGCAGATCGGCAGGGCCGGGGGATACGCAGTATTTT. Translation gives CASRSAGPGDTQYF. The gene calls are TRBV7-2 and TRBJ2-3, with D perhaps matching TRBD1 or TRBD2 (5 bases each). The CDR3 totals 14 residues. CDR1 SGHTA and CDR2 FQGNSA come from the germline V gene. The ends were cut back, 6 bases at V and 6 bases at J, with 16 bases in the middle.

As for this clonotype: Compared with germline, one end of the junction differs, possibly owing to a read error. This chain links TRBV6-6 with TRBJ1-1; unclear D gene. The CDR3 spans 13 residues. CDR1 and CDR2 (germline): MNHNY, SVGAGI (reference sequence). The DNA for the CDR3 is TGTACCAGCAGTTTATGGGGGAACACTGAAGCTTTCTTT. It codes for CTSSLWGNTEAFF.

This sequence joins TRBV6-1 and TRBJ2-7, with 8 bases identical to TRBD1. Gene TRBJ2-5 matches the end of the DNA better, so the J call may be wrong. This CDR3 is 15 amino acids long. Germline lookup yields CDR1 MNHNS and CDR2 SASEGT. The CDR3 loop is CASSEDPTGVETQYF. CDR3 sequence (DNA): TGTGCCAGCAGTGAAGACCCGACAGGGGTGGAGACCCAGTACTTC.

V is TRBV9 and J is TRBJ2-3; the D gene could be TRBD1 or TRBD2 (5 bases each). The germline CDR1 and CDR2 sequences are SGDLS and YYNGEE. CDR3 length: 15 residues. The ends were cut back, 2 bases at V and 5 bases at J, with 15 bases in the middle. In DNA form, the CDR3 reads TGTGCCAGCAGCGTCCGAGGGGCAGGTGTAGATACGCAGTATTTT. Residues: CASSVRGAGVDTQYF.

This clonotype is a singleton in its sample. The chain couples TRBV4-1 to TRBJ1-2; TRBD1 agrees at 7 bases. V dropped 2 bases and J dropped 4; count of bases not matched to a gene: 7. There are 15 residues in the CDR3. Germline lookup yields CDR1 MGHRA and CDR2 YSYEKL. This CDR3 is CASSQRSGTVYGYTF. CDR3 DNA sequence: TGCGCCAGCAGCCAAAGGTCCGGGACAGTCTATGGCTACACCTTC.

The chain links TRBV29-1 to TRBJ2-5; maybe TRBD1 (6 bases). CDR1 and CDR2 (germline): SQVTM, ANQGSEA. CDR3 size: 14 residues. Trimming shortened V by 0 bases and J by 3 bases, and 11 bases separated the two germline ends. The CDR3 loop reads CSVEDRAGEETQYF. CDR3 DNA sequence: TGCAGCGTTGAAGATAGGGCAGGGGAAGAGACCCAGTACTTC.

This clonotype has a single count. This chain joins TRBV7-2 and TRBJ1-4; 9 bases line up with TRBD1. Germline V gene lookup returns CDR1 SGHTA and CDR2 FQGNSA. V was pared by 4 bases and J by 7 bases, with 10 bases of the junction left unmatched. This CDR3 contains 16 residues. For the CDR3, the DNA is TGTGCCAGCAGCTCGCATACAGGGGGCCTCGGTGAAAAACTGTTTTTT. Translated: CASSSHTGGLGEKLFF.

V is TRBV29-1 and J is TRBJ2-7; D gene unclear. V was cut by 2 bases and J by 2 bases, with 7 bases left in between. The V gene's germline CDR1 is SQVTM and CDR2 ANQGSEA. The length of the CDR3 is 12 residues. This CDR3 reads CSVELAPYEQYF. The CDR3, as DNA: TGCAGCGTTGAATTGGCTCCCTACGAGCAGTACTTC.

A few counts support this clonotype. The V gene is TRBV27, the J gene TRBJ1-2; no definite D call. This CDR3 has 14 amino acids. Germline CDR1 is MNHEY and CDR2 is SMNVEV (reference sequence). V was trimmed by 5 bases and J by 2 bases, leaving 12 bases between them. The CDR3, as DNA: TGTGCCAGCAGTCCTGGACGGGTGAACTATGGCTACACCTTC. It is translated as CASSPGRVNYGYTF.